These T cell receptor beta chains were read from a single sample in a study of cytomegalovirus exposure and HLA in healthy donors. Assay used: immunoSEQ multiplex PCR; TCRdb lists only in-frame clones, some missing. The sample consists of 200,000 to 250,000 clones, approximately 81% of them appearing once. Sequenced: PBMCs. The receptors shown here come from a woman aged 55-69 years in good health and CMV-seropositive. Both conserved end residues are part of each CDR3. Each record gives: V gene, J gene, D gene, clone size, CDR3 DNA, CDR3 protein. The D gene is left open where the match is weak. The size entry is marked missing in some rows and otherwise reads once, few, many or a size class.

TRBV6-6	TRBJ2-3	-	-	TGTGCCAGCAGGCACGGGACTGACACAGATACGCAGTATTTT	CASRHGTDTDTQYF
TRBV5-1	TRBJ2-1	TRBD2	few	TGCGCCAGCAGCCCAAAACTAGCGGGAACCAACAATGAGCAGTTCTTC	CASSPKLAGTNNEQFF
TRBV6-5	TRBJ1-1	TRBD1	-	TGTGCCAGCAGCCTCGACAGGGCCTTTGAAGCTTTCTTT	CASSLDRAFEAFF
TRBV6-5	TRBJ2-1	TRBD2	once	TGTGCCAGCAGTTACTCCGCGCGGGGGTGGGTCAATGAGCAGTTCTTC	CASSYSARGWVNEQFF
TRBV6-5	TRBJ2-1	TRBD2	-	TGTGCCAGCAGTTACCTGACTAGCGGGAGAAATGAGCAGTTCTTC	CASSYLTSGRNEQFF
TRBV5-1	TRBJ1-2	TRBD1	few	TGCGCCAGCACGAGATCCGGGACAGGGGACGGCTACACCTTC	CASTRSGTGDGYTF
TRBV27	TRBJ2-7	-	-	TGTGCCAGCAGGGGCTACGGACTCTACGAGCAGTACTTC	CASRGYGLYEQYF
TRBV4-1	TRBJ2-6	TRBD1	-	TGCGCCAGCAGCCAAGTAACTCCGGGGACAGTGGGGGCCAACGTCCTGACTTTC	CASSQVTPGTVGANVLTF
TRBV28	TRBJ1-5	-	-	TGTGCCAGCAGTGCTGGGGAGCAGCCCCAGCATTTT	CASSAGEQPQHF
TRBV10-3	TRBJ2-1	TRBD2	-	TGTGCCACCCAGGGGACTAGCGGCAACAATGAGCAGTTCTTC	CATQGTSGNNEQFF
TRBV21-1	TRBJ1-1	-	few	TGTGCCAGCAGCAAAAGTAGGCGGGACACTGAAGCTTTCTTT	CASSKSRRDTEAFF
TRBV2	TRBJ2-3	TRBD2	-	TGTGCCAGCAGCCCAGAGCGACTAGCGATCAAGACAGATACGCAGTATTTT	CASSPERLAIKTDTQYF
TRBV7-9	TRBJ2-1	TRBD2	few	TGTGCCAGCAACATTAACTCACTAGCGGGAGTATTAAATGAGCAGTTCTTC	CASNINSLAGVLNEQFF
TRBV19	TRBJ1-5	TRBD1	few	TGTGCCAGTAGTACGGGGACAGAAAGGAACCAGCCCCAGCATTTT	CASSTGTERNQPQHF
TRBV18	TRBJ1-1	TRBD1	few	TGTGCCAGCTCACGAAACCGACAGGGACCAAACACTGAAGCTTTCTTT	CASSRNRQGPNTEAFF
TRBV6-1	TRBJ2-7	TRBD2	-	TGTGCCAGCAGTGAACCAGCGGGGAACTCCTACGAGCAGTACTTC	CASSEPAGNSYEQYF
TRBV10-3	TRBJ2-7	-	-	TGTGCCATCAGGGACAACCAGGGGATTTCCTACGAGCAGTACTTC	CAIRDNQGISYEQYF
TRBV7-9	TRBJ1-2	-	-	TGTGCCAGCAGCTTAGAAGACTCTCGTGGCTACACCTTC	CASSLEDSRGYTF
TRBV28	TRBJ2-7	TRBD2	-	TGTGCCAGCAGCCCCCAGGGGCTAGCGGGGCTTCTAGAGCAGTACTTC	CASSPQGLAGLLEQYF
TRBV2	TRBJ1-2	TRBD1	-	TGTGCCAGCTCAGACCGGGACAGTCTTGGCTACACCTTC	CASSDRDSLGYTF
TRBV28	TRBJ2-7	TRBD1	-	TGTGCCAGCAGTATGACAGGGTCCTACGAGCAGTACTTC	CASSMTGSYEQYF
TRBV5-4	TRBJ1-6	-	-	TGTGCCAGCAGAAACTTTGGACAAAGCTCCTATAATTCACCCCTCCACTTT	CASRNFGQSSYNSPLHF
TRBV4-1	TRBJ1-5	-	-	TGCGCCAGCAGCCAAGATAGGGAGAGGGATATCAATCAGCCCCAGCATTTT	CASSQDRERDINQPQHF
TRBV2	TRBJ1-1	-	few	TGTGCCAGCAGGAAAGGAGGAAACGCGGTGGAAGCTTTCTTT	CASRKGGNAVEAFF
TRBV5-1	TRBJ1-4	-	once	TGCGCCAGCAGCTTAAATATTGCTAATGAAAAACTGTTTTTT	CASSLNIANEKLFF
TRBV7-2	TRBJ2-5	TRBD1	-	TGTGCCAGCAGCACCGGACAGGGGAAAGAGACCCAGTACTTC	CASSTGQGKETQYF
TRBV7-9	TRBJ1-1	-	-	TGTTCCAGCAGCCAGGCGAACACTGAAGCTTTCTTT	CSSSQANTEAFF
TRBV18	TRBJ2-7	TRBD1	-	TGTGCCAGCTCACCCCGAGTCGTTTCGGGACAGGGAGGGTACGAGCAGTACTTC	CASSPRVVSGQGGYEQYF
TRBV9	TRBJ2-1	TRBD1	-	TGTGCCAGCAGCGGGACAGGGGACCCGTACAATGAGCAGTTCTTC	CASSGTGDPYNEQFF
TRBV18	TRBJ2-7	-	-	TGTGCCAGCTCACCAGTGCGGGTCAAAGCCTACGAGCAGTACTTC	CASSPVRVKAYEQYF
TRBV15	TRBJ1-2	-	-	TGTGCCACCAGCAGAGAGCGAAACTATGGCTACACCTTC	CATSRERNYGYTF
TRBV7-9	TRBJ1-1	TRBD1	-	TGTGCCAGCAGCTTAGGAGGGGGCTTAATGAACACTGAAGCTTTCTTT	CASSLGGGLMNTEAFF
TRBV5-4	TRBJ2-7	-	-	TGTGCCAGCAGCTTGGGCCGGGACAAGTCCTACGAGCAGTACTTC	CASSLGRDKSYEQYF
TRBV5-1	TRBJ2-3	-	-	TGCGCCAGCAGCTTGGCCCCCACCGGGGGCGGGAGTGCAGATACGCAGTATTTT	CASSLAPTGGGSADTQYF
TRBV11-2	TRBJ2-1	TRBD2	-	TGTGCCAGCAGCCCAGCGGGAGGGTACAATGAGCAGTTCTTC	CASSPAGGYNEQFF
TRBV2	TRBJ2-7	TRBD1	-	TGTGCCAGTAAGCGGGACAGGGTAAACGAGCAGTACTTC	CASKRDRVNEQYF
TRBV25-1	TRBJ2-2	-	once	TGTGCCAGCAGTAAAACAGGAACCGGGGAGCTGTTTTTT	CASSKTGTGELFF
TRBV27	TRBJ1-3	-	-	TGTGCCAGCAGCGGTCCAGGGTATGGGGCTGGAAACACCATATATTTT	CASSGPGYGAGNTIYF
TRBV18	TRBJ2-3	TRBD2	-	TGTGCCAGCTCACCCACCCGGACTAGCGCAATGACAGATACGCAGTATTTT	CASSPTRTSAMTDTQYF
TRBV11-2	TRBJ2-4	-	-	TGTGCCAGCAGCTACACGGTAGGAGGTGGTCCGAACATTCAGTACTTC	CASSYTVGGGPNIQYF
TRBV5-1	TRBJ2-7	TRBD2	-	TGCGCCAGCAGCTACGGGACTAGCGGCAACTACGAGCAGTACTTC	CASSYGTSGNYEQYF
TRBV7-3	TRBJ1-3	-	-	TGTGCCAGCAGCCCCGGACAGGGAAACACCATATATTTT	CASSPGQGNTIYF
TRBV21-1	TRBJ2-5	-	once	TGTGCCAGCAGCAAAGCGCTAGTCAGGGGGAGGTTTTCGGAGACCCAGTACTTC	CASSKALVRGRFSETQYF
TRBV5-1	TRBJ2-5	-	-	TGCGCCAGCAGCATCCAGGACAGCAAGACCCAGTACTTC	CASSIQDSKTQYF
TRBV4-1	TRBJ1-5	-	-	TGCGCCAGCAGCCAAGAAGGAGGCAGTTTGAATCAGCCCCAGCATTTT	CASSQEGGSLNQPQHF
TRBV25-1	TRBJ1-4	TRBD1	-	TGTGCCAGCAGAGGGACAGGGGCCCACCGTGGTAATGAAAAACTGTTTTTT	CASRGTGAHRGNEKLFF
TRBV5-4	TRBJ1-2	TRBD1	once	TGTGCCAGCAGCTGGACCGGACAGGGGGACTATGGCTACACCTTC	CASSWTGQGDYGYTF
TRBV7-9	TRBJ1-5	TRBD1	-	TGTGCCAGCAGCTCACAGGGGAATCAGCCCCAGCATTTT	CASSSQGNQPQHF
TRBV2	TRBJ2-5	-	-	TGTGCCAGCAGCGCCGGAGGGCGTCGGGGGGAGACCCAGTACTTC	CASSAGGRRGETQYF
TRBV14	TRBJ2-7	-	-	TGTGCCAGCAGCCAATATTCTGTACAGGAGTACGAGCAGTACTTC	CASSQYSVQEYEQYF
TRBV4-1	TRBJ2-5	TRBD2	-	TGCGCCAGCAGCCAAGCCGGGACTAGTGGAGCGACCCAGTACTTC	CASSQAGTSGATQYF
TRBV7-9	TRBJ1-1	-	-	TGTGCCAGCAGCTTGCCCACGACAGTCATGAACACTGAAGCTTTCTTT	CASSLPTTVMNTEAFF
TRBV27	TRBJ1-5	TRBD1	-	TGTGCCAGCAGGGACAGGGGACTTAATCAGCCCCAGCATTTT	CASRDRGLNQPQHF
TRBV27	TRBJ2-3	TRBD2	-	TGTGCCAGCAGTTCTAGCGGGAGGACCACAGATACGCAGTATTTT	CASSSSGRTTDTQYF
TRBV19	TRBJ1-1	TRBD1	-	TGTGCCAGCCGGACAGGGAGGAACACTGAAGCTTTCTTT	CASRTGRNTEAFF
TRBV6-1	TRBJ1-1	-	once	TGTGCCAGCAGTGGCCGGGACACCAGCCTACCTGACAAAGCTTTCTTT	CASSGRDTSLPDKAFF